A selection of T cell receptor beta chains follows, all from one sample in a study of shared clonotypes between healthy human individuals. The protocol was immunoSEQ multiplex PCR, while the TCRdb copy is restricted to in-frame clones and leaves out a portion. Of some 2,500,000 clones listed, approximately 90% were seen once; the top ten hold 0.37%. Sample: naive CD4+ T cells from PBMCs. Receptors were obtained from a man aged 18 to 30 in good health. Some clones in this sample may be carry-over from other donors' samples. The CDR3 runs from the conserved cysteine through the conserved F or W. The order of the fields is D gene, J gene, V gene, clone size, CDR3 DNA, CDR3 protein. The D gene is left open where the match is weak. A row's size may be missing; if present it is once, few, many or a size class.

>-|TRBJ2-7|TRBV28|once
TGTGCCAGCAGTTTCATTGGACAGCCCGTCCACGAGCAGTACTTC
CASSFIGQPVHEQYF
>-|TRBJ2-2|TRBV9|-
TGTGCCAGCAGCGTAGGGGGACCCGGCAACACCGGGGAGCTGTTTTTT
CASSVGGPGNTGELFF
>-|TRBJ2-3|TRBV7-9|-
TGTGCCAGCAGCTTCTTCGGCGGAGATACGCAGTATTTT
CASSFFGGDTQYF
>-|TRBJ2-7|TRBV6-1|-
TGTGCCAGCAGTCCGATCCCCCAAGTTCCCGAGCAGTACTTC
CASSPIPQVPEQYF
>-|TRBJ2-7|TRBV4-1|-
TGCGCCAGCAGCCAAGTAAACAGGAGATACGAGCAGTACTTC
CASSQVNRRYEQYF
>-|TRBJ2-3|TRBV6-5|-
TGTGCCAGCAGTCGGGCAGGGTCGACAGATACGCAGTATTTT
CASSRAGSTDTQYF
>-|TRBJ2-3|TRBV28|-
TGTGCCAGCAGTTCCGATCTCTCCATCGATACGCAGTATTTT
CASSSDLSIDTQYF
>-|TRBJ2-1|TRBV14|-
TGTGCCAGCAGCCAAGTTGGGTTTAGACAGAGGGGATACAATGAGCAGTTCTTC
CASSQVGFRQRGYNEQFF
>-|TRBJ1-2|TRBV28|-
TGTGCCATCGGGCAGAGCTACACCTTC
CAIGQSYTF
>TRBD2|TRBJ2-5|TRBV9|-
TGTGCCAGCAGCGTAGCGGCTAGCGGGAGGTACGAAGAGACCCAGTACTTC
CASSVAASGRYEETQYF
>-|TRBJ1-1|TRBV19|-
TGTGCCAGTACTAATCGGGGGAATGGGATGAACACTGAAGCTTTCTTT
CASTNRGNGMNTEAFF
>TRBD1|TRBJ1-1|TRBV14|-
TGTGCCAGCAGCCAAGATCCGGGACAGCGAGCTTTCTTT
CASSQDPGQRAFF
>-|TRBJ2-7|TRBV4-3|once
TGCGCCAGCAGCCAAGATCTTAGGACCCTGGGTGGGGAGCAGTACTTC
CASSQDLRTLGGEQYF
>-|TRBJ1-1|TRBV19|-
TGTGCCAGTAGTACCCAGGTCCCGAACACTGAAGCTTTCTTT
CASSTQVPNTEAFF
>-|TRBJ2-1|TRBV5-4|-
TGTGCCAGCAGCACCCGAGGAGTCGGGAGCGCATACAATGAGCAGTTCTTC
CASSTRGVGSAYNEQFF
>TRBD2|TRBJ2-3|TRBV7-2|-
TGTGCCAGCAGCTCCTCCGGGACTAGCGGAGATACGCAGTATTTT
CASSSSGTSGDTQYF
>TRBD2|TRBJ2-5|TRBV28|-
TGTGCCAGCAGTTTCCCCCGGCTAGCGGGGACTCAAGAGACCCAGTACTTC
CASSFPRLAGTQETQYF
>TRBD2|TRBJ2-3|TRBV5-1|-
TGCGCCAGCAGCTTAGATCCTAGCGGGAGGACTAGCACAGATACGCAGTATTTT
CASSLDPSGRTSTDTQYF
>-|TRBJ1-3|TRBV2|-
TGTGCCAGCAGGAAGGACATCGTGTCTGGAAACACCATATATTTT
CASRKDIVSGNTIYF
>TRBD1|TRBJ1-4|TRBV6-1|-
TGTGCCAGCAGTTGGGACAGGGATAATGAAAAACTGTTTTTT
CASSWDRDNEKLFF
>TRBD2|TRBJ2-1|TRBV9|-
TGTGCCAGCAGCCTTGGACAGGGTATTGGGACTAGCGGGAGGTATGAGCAGTTCTTC
CASSLGQGIGTSGRYEQFF
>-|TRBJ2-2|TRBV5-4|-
TGTGCCAGCAGTAGGATAAATGAAGGGGGCGGGGAGCTGTTTTTT
CASSRINEGGGELFF
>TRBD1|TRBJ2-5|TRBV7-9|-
TGTGCCAGCAGCTGGTGGGACAGGGCGGGAGAGACCCAGTACTTC
CASSWWDRAGETQYF
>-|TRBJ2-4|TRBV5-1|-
TGCGCCAGCAGCTTGTTCGTACCGGGACTAGCCAAAAACATTCAGTACTTC
CASSLFVPGLAKNIQYF
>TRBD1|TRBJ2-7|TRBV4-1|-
TGCGCCAGCAGCCAAGGTAGCGGACAGGGGTCCTACGAGCAGTACTTC
CASSQGSGQGSYEQYF